This TCR beta chain came from a study of blood T cell repertoires in COVID-19. Study details: The United States, Italy and Spain supplied acute and convalescent COVID-19 samples. Nucleic acid was either cDNA or gDNA, and it came from T cells, B-cell-depleted T cells, or PBMCs.

Trimming pared 6 bases from V and 11 bases from J, leaving 7 bases between. The CDR3 sequence is 10 residues long. TCRdb's copy holds only in-frame clones and misses some; the assay was immunoSEQ multiplex PCR. Among 75,000 to 90,000 clones listed, 60% to 80% were seen once. Patients of the Seattle cohort, enrolled during active infection, were followed longitudinally. Sequenced: peripheral blood. The receptor comes from a man between 60 and 70 years old with COVID-19, enrolled during active disease. This chain connects TRBV23-1 to TRBJ1-4; D is unclear. TRBV23-1 is an ORF, with its function uncertain. In DNA form, the CDR3 reads TGCGCCAGCAGCCCCGGGAAACTGTTTTTT. This encodes CASSPGKLFF.